Following are 18 T cell receptor beta chains from one sample sequenced in a study of technical replicates of blood from a handful of donors. The table came from immunoSEQ multiplex PCR; TCRdb's copy has only in-frame clones and leaves some out. Of roughly 80,000 clones listed, 95% to 97% are singletons. Sequences were obtained from T cells isolated from PBMCs. The receptors originated from a human donor in good health.

The chain has TRBV7-2 and TRBJ2-4, with TRBD1 identical over 8 bases. Trimming took 1 base from V and 9 from J; bases not matched to a gene: 2. CDR1 SGHTA and CDR2 FQGNSA come from the germline V gene. This CDR3 contains 13 residues. The chain's CDR3 is CASSLGQGSIQYF. The DNA of the CDR3 is TGTGCCAGCAGCTTAGGACAGGGGAGCATTCAGTACTTC.

This chain uses TRBV2 with TRBJ1-2, with a tentative D call TRBD1 (5 bases). The CDR3 is 13 residues long. Trimming took off 4 bases at V and 3 bases at J, with 9 bases between the two ends. The germline CDR1 and CDR2 sequences are SNHLY and FYNNEI. CDR3 sequence reads: CASSGQGYYGYTF. CDR3 nucleotides: TGTGCCAGCAGTGGTCAGGGTTACTATGGCTACACCTTC.

The chain recombines TRBV7-8 with TRBJ2-6, with D unclear. This CDR3 region has 15 residues. Trimming took 5 bases from V and 0 from J, leaving 8 bases between them. Germline-derived CDR1 and CDR2 are SGHVS and FQNEAQ. The CDR3 loop is CASSGSYSGANVLTF. The DNA of the CDR3 is TGTGCCAGCAGCGGTAGTTACTCTGGGGCCAACGTCCTGACTTTC.

The chain combines TRBV11-3 with TRBJ2-2; 7 positions agree with TRBD2. Germline V lookup: CDR1 SGHNT, CDR2 YENEEA. V was clipped by 2 bases and J by 4 bases; unmatched bases: 4. The CDR3 consists of 15 residues. The CDR3 protein is CASSLRGRATGELFF. The DNA for the CDR3 is TGTGCCAGCAGCTTACGTGGGAGGGCCACCGGGGAGCTGTTTTTT.

The J gene is TRBJ1-4, the V gene TRBV6-1; 7 nucleotides line up with TRBD1. V dropped 1 base and J dropped 3; count of bases not matched to a gene: 2. This CDR3 has 15 amino acids. The V gene's germline CDR1 is MNHNS and CDR2 SASEGT. This chain's CDR3 is CASSEGGTANEKLFF. The CDR3 DNA reads as TGTGCCAGCAGTGAAGGTGGGACAGCTAATGAAAAACTGTTTTTT.

This sequence joins TRBV19 and TRBJ1-2; TRBD1 aligns across 10 bases. Germline V gene lookup returns CDR1 LNHDA and CDR2 SQIVND (reference sequence). With 8 bases clipped from V and 3 bases from J, the junction kept 0 bases outside the gene matches. This CDR3 comprises 12 residues. The CDR3: CASGQGDYGYTF. In DNA, the CDR3 is TGTGCCAGTGGACAGGGGGACTATGGCTACACCTTC.

This clone has only a few counts. The chain has TRBV11-1 and TRBJ1-2; 7 bases agree with TRBD1. CDR3 length equals 13 residues. V was pared by 4 bases and J by 8 bases, with 7 bases of the junction left unmatched. Germline V lookup: CDR1 SGHAT, CDR2 FQDESV (reference sequence). CDR3 residues: CASSSEGARGYTF. CDR3 coding DNA: TGTGCCAGCAGCTCCGAGGGGGCACGGGGCTACACCTTC.

CDR3 protein: CASSFQGTNEKLFF. CDR3 nucleotides: TGTGCCAGCAGTTTCCAGGGAACTAATGAAAAACTGTTTTTT. The J gene is TRBJ1-4, the V gene TRBV27; D might be TRBD1 (5 bases). The V end was cut by 3 bases, the J end by 1 base, with 6 bases between. The V gene's germline CDR1 is MNHEY and CDR2 SMNVEV (reference sequence). The CDR3 totals 14 residues. Full variable domain (rest looked up from reference TRBV27 and TRBJ1-4): EAQVTQNPRYLITVTGKKLTVTCSQNMNHEYMSWYRQDPGLGLRQIYYSMNVEVTDKGDVPEGYKVSRKEKRNFPLILESPSPNQTSLYFCASSFQGTNEKLFFGSGTQLSVL.

V usage is TRBV19 and J usage is TRBJ2-1, with D possibly TRBD1 on 6 matching bases. The CDR3 contains 15 residues. Trimming shortened V by 3 bases and J by 0 bases, and 9 bases separated the two germline ends. Germline V gene lookup returns CDR1 LNHDA and CDR2 SQIVND (reference sequence). CDR3: CASSMGDISYNEQFF. The CDR3 DNA sequence: TGTGCCAGTAGTATGGGGGACATCTCCTACAATGAGCAGTTCTTC.

The V call is TRBV23-1, the J call TRBJ1-1, with D possibly being TRBD1 (5 bases). TRBV23-1 is annotated as an ORF whose role is uncertain. The length of the CDR3 is 15 residues. Trimming shortened V by 6 bases and J by 3 bases, and 17 bases separated the two germline ends. CDR3 sequence reads: CASSKRLAGHTEAFF. CDR3 nucleotide sequence: TGCGCCAGCAGCAAAAGACTGGCGGGGCACACTGAAGCTTTCTTT.

The chain employs TRBV6-5 and TRBJ1-1, with no clear D. There are 12 residues in the CDR3. Germline-derived CDR1 and CDR2 are MNHEY and SVGAGI. The V gene lost 6 bases and the J gene lost 1 base, with 6 bases spanning the gap. CDR3 coding DNA: TGTGCCAGCAGGAGAGGGAACACTGAAGCTTTCTTT. This translates into CASRRGNTEAFF.

The rearrangement joins TRBV27 to TRBJ2-3, with TRBD2 matching over 8 bases. V trimming: 4 bases; J trimming: 0 bases; junction bases outside the gene matches: 3. Germline V CDR1 and CDR2: MNHEY, SMNVEV (reference sequence). The length of the CDR3 is 15 residues. This chain's CDR3 is CASSSGLVSTDTQYF. The CDR3 DNA is TGTGCCAGCAGTTCGGGACTAGTTAGCACAGATACGCAGTATTTT.

This rearrangement joins TRBV15 to TRBJ2-5; TRBD2 matches 8 bases. The CDR3 contains 14 residues. V was pared by 0 bases and J by 4 bases, with 1 base of the junction left unmatched. In germline, CDR1 is LNHNV, CDR2 YYDKDF (reference sequence). The CDR3 is CATSRDLAGETQYF. In nucleotides, the CDR3 is TGTGCCACCAGCAGAGATCTAGCGGGAGAGACCCAGTACTTC. Full variable domain (missing parts from reference TRBV15 and TRBJ2-5): DAMVIQNPRYQVTQFGKPVTLSCSQTLNHNVMYWYQQKSSQAPKLLFHYYDKDFNNEADTPDNFQSRRPNTSFCFLDIRSPGLGDTAMYLCATSRDLAGETQYFGPGTRLLVL.

The rearrangement uses TRBV5-6 and TRBJ1-5; D remains unclear. The CDR3 contains 11 residues. Trimming left V 0 bases short and J 9 bases short, with 4 bases between. Germline V CDR1 and CDR2: SGHDT, YYEEEE. CDR3 nucleotide sequence: TGTGCCAGCAGCTTGGGGGCGCCCCAGCATTTT. Its protein is CASSLGAPQHF. The full variable domain, with the rest looked up from reference TRBV5-6 and TRBJ1-5, is DAGVTQSPTHLIKTRGQQVTLRCSPKSGHDTVSWYQQALGQGPQFIFQYYEEEERQRGNFPDRFSGHQFPNYSSELNVNALLLGDSALYLCASSLGAPQHFGDGTRLSIL.

The gene calls are TRBV6-4 and TRBJ1-2, with 8 bases lining up with TRBD1. Germline loops: CDR1 MRHNA, CDR2 SNTAGT. CDR3 length: 14 residues. The trim removed 10 bases at V and 3 bases at J, leaving 10 bases unmatched. The CDR3: CAIEGGQGDYGYTF. In DNA form, the CDR3 reads TGTGCCATCGAAGGCGGACAGGGTGACTATGGCTACACCTTC.

This chain connects TRBV4-2 to TRBJ1-2, with D hard to call. The CDR3 is 12 amino acids. Germline CDR1 reads LGHNA; CDR2 reads YNFKEQ. V was shortened by 4 bases and J by 8 bases, with 11 bases between the two germline ends. This chain's CDR3 is CASSPPTRGYTF. The CDR3 DNA follows: TGTGCCAGCAGCCCCCCCACCCGGGGCTACACCTTC.

This chain links TRBV2 with TRBJ1-2; TRBD1 matches at 9 bases. Germline values: CDR1 SNHLY, CDR2 FYNNEI. After removal of 6 bases from V and 6 bases from J, the junction contained 8 bases not matched to a gene. CDR3 size: 14 residues. DNA for the CDR3: TGTGCCAGCAGCCCCCGACAGGGGGTGGATGGCTACACCTTC. Residues: CASSPRQGVDGYTF.

The V gene is TRBV5-1, the J gene TRBJ2-5; 11 bases fit TRBD2. J was trimmed by 2 bases and V by 3 bases; bases with no gene match: 0. CDR1 is SGHRS, CDR2 YFSETQ, per germline. This CDR3 is 14 amino acids long. The CDR3 DNA reads TGCGCCAGCAGCTGGACTAGCGGGCAAGAGACCCAGTACTTC. This codes for CASSWTSGQETQYF.